A single sample gave rise to the 15 T cell receptor beta chains below, sequenced in a study of T cell clones after liver transplantation (dated by TCRdb to between 2017 and 2020). To prepare the library, the immunoSEQ multiplex PCR assay was applied. Drawn from immuneACCESS, this table holds only the in-frame rearrangements with V and J called that TCRdb kept. Clones are partly lost; checked studies trace under half to an unresolved V gene and leave the rest unexplained. The sample profile shows about 120,000 clones; 75% to 95% of them were found once. The top ten hold 0.75% to 0.85% of the sample. The sequenced sample was CD4+ T cells from blood, obtained 12 months after liver transplant. Receptor source: a human patient who received a liver transplant. After a transplant, the graft donor may have provided part of the T cells.

V is TRBV5-1 and J is TRBJ1-1; maybe TRBD1 (6 bases). The CDR3 runs to 16 residues. Trimming took off 5 bases at V and 4 bases at J, with 21 bases between the two ends. Per germline, CDR1 SGHRS and CDR2 YFSETQ. The CDR3 region is CASRREPGAQGTEAFF. The CDR3 nucleotides are TGCGCCAGCAGAAGGGAGCCGGGGGCGCAGGGCACTGAAGCTTTCTTT.

This clone has just one count. This chain links TRBV4-1 with TRBJ1-2; D call uncertain. The CDR3 has 12 residues. The germline CDR1 and CDR2 sequences are MGHRA and YSYEKL. V lost 2 bases to trimming and J lost 8 bases, with 9 bases between them. The CDR3, as DNA: TGCGCCAGCAGCCAATTCGCGGGCGGCTACACCTTC. Amino acid sequence: CASSQFAGGYTF.

J is TRBJ1-1 and V is TRBV7-3; D gene unclear. Germline values: CDR1 SGHTA, CDR2 FQGTGA. The CDR3 length is 13 residues. V was cut by 2 bases and J by 2 bases, with 6 bases left in between. CDR3 sequence reads: CASSLGTNTEAFF. The CDR3 region has the DNA TGTGCCAGCAGCTTAGGAACAAACACTGAAGCTTTCTTT. Filled out from reference TRBV7-3 and TRBJ1-1, the complete variable domain reads GAGVSQTPSNKVTEKGKYVELRCDPISGHTALYWYRQSLGQGPEFLIYFQGTGAADDSGLPNDRFFAVRPEGSVSTLKIQRTERGDSAVYLCASSLGTNTEAFFGQGTRLTVV.

The V and J genes are TRBV5-1 and TRBJ2-7; 14 nucleotides agree with TRBD2. V was clipped by 2 bases and J by 3 bases; unmatched bases: 1. The CDR3 contains 15 residues. Germline CDR1 reads SGHRS; CDR2 reads YFSETQ. The chain's CDR3 is CASSFGTSGSYEQYF. The CDR3 DNA follows: TGCGCCAGCAGCTTCGGGACTAGCGGGAGCTACGAGCAGTACTTC.

The gene calls are TRBV2 and TRBJ2-5; D gene ambiguous. The CDR3 spans 12 residues. Germline V CDR1 and CDR2: SNHLY, FYNNEI. V was cut by 10 bases and J by 2 bases, with 11 bases left in between. DNA for the CDR3: TGTGCCACCCAGGACGGTCAAGAGACCCAGTACTTC. Its protein product is CATQDGQETQYF.

The chain recombines TRBV29-1 with TRBJ2-3, with 10 bases identical to TRBD2. The length of the CDR3 is 13 residues. V shed 4 bases, J shed 6 bases, and the junction held 4 bases outside the gene matches. Germline V gene lookup returns CDR1 SQVTM and CDR2 ANQGSEA. The CDR3 coding sequence is TGCAGCGTTGCAGGAGCGGGAGGGGATACGCAGTATTTT. Encoded protein: CSVAGAGGDTQYF.

V and J are TRBV12-5 and TRBJ2-5; D gene uncertain. Germline assignment: CDR1 LGHNT and CDR2 FRNRAP. The CDR3 extends over 12 amino acids. V dropped 2 bases and J dropped 5 bases, with 6 bases sitting between them. The CDR3 coding sequence is TGTGCTAGTGGTTTGATTGAGGAGACCCAGTACTTC. Residues: CASGLIEETQYF.

The V call is TRBV11-3, the J call TRBJ2-2; possible D gene TRBD2, 6 bases. Looked up from germline, CDR1 is SGHNT and CDR2 is YENEEA. The germline V and J ends were trimmed by 3 bases and 7 bases, with 15 bases remaining between them. The CDR3 contains 15 residues. The CDR3 spells CASSFDGPAGGELFF. The CDR3, as DNA: TGTGCCAGCAGCTTCGACGGACCAGCGGGCGGGGAGCTGTTTTTT.

This clone was recorded a few times. The chain links TRBV15 to TRBJ1-1; no definite D call. Per the germline V gene, CDR1 is LNHNV and CDR2 is YYDKDF (reference sequence). CDR3 size: 14 residues. Trimming pared 0 bases from V and 6 bases from J, leaving 11 bases between. The CDR3 sequence is CATSRDPLGPEAFF. CDR3 sequence (DNA): TGTGCCACCAGCAGAGATCCTCTTGGACCTGAAGCTTTCTTT.

This clone was counted a single time. This rearrangement joins TRBV4-1 to TRBJ1-1, with D hard to call. Per the germline V gene, CDR1 is MGHRA and CDR2 is YSYEKL. V shed 0 bases and J shed 9 bases, with 11 bases lying between them. The CDR3 is 13 residues long. The CDR3 reads CASSQEERRQAFF. CDR3 coding DNA: TGCGCCAGCAGCCAAGAGGAAAGGAGGCAAGCTTTCTTT.

The chain couples TRBV4-1 to TRBJ2-1; 9 bases fit TRBD2. This CDR3 region has 16 residues. V was clipped by 1 base and J by 6 bases; unmatched bases: 7. From germline, CDR1 is MGHRA and CDR2 YSYEKL. The CDR3 DNA reads as TGCGCCAGCAGCCAAGCGGAAGCGGGAGGTGGCAATGAGCAGTTCTTC. It specifies CASSQAEAGGGNEQFF.

The chain joins TRBV9 to TRBJ2-2, with 8 positions matching TRBD2. From germline, CDR1 is SGDLS and CDR2 YYNGEE. The CDR3 runs to 16 residues. V was clipped by 0 bases and J by 7 bases; unmatched bases: 8. The CDR3 bases are TGTGCCAGCAGCGTAGAGGCGGGAGGCCGTGGCGGGGAGCTGTTTTTT. Protein sequence: CASSVEAGGRGGELFF.

This chain joins TRBV19 and TRBJ1-1; TRBD1 is a possible D gene (5 bases). The CDR3 extends over 13 amino acids. With 10 bases removed from V and 1 base from J, the gap between germline ends came to 13 bases. Germline assignment: CDR1 LNHDA and CDR2 SQIVND (reference sequence). CDR3 amino acids: CATGEGPNTEAFF. In DNA, the CDR3 is TGTGCCACCGGGGAGGGACCGAACACTGAAGCTTTCTTT.

V usage is TRBV10-3 and J usage is TRBJ1-5; 9 nucleotides line up with TRBD1. J gave up 3 bases and V 6 bases, and 3 bases lay outside the gene matches. CDR1 and CDR2 (germline): ENHRY, SYGVKD. CDR3 size: 14 residues. CDR3 DNA sequence: TGTGCCATCAGCAGGACAGGGGACAATCAGCCCCAGCATTTT. Encoded protein: CAISRTGDNQPQHF.

The chain is built from TRBV2 and TRBJ1-5; TRBD1 agrees at 10 bases. Germline values: CDR1 SNHLY, CDR2 FYNNEI. The CDR3 has 19 residues. After removal of 3 bases from V and 9 bases from J, the junction contained 20 bases not matched to a gene. The CDR3 DNA is TGTGCCAGCAGTGACCTGAGGGCCGGGACAGGGGCCAAAACCGGGCCCCAGCATTTT. Amino acid sequence: CASSDLRAGTGAKTGPQHF.